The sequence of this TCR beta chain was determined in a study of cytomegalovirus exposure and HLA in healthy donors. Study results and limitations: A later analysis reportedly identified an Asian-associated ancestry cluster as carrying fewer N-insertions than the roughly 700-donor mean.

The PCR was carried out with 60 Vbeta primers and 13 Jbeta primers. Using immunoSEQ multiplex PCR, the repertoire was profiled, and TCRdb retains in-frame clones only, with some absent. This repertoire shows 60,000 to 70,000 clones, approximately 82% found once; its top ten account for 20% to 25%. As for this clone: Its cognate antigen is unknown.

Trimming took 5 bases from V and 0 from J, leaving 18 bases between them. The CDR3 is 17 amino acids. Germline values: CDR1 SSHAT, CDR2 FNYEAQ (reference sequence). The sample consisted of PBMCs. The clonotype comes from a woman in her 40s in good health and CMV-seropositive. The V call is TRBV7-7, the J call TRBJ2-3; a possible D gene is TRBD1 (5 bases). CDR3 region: CASSLSLGRASTDTQYF. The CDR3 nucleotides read TGTGCCAGCAGCCTTTCTCTTGGCAGGGCCAGCACAGATACGCAGTATTTT.